This TCR beta chain came from a study of identical twins. The CDR3 covers 19 residues. Germline CDR1 LGHDT, CDR2 YNNKEL (reference sequence). TCRdb itself ran the 5' RACE reads through MiXCR, one entry per CDR3 protein. Of about 240,000 distinct CDR3 sequences in the sample, 10% were seen once. Turning to this clonotype: One end of the junction does not line up with germline, which may come from a read error.

This receptor was identified in a man aged 45-60 years in good health. The sample taken for sequencing was memory T cells sorted from blood. The chain employs TRBV3-1 and TRBJ1-3; TRBD1 agrees at 9 bases. CDR3 region: CAGSHLRSQGAHSGNTIYF. CDR3 coding DNA: TGTGCCGGCAGCCACCTACGATCACAGGGGGCCCACTCTGGAAACACCATATATTTT.